The 26 T cell receptor beta chains below all came from one sample that was sequenced in a study of T cells in Graves' hyperthyroidism and ophthalmopathy. Researchers amplified the TCR beta CDR3 regions from RNA transcripts. The TCR CDR3 first-round RT-PCR relied on the HTBI primer set. TCRdb used MiXCR to reprocess the multiplex PCR reads, holding one entry per CDR3 protein. The data show some 760,000 distinct CDR3 sequences, 12% to 15% seen once. Sequenced sample: blood. The receptor set was obtained from a woman under 30 with Graves' hyperthyroidism.

This clonotype was recorded many times. V usage is TRBV28 and J usage is TRBJ1-4; 8 bases agree with TRBD1. From germline, CDR1 is MDHEN and CDR2 SYDVKM. Trimming at V came to 5 bases and at J to 8 bases, leaving 10 bases not matched to a gene. The length of the CDR3 is 15 residues. CDR3 coding DNA: TGTGCCAGCAGTCCCTCACAGGGGGGGTACGAAAAACTGTTTTTT. It codes for CASSPSQGGYEKLFF. The full variable domain, rest sourced from reference TRBV28 and TRBJ1-4, is DVKVTQSSRYLVKRTGEKVFLECVQDMDHENMFWYRQDPGLGLRLIYFSYDVKMKEKGDIPEGYSVSREKKERFSLILESASTNQTSMYLCASSPSQGGYEKLFFGSGTQLSVL.

This clonotype was picked up many times. The chain is built from TRBV2 and TRBJ2-7; 8 bases are a match to TRBD1. The V gene end was trimmed by 4 bases and the J gene end by 2 bases; junction bases not matched to a gene: 7. CDR3 length equals 15 residues. CDR1 and CDR2 from the germline V gene are SNHLY and FYNNEI. The CDR3 reads CASSVAGQGTYEQYF. The DNA for the CDR3 is TGTGCCAGCAGTGTAGCCGGACAGGGCACCTACGAGCAGTACTTC.

This clonotype was counted at least ten times. V is TRBV7-2 and J is TRBJ2-1; 10 bases line up with TRBD2. After removal of 2 bases from V and 5 bases from J, the junction contained 6 bases not matched to a gene. The germline V gene encodes CDR1 SGHTA and CDR2 FQGNSA. The CDR3 loop spans 16 amino acids. CDR3 DNA sequence: TGTGCCAGCAGCTTAAGGAGCGGGAGGGCGAACAATGAGCAGTTCTTC. Its protein product is CASSLRSGRANNEQFF.

The chain has TRBV28 and TRBJ2-1; no clear D gene. The CDR3 is 16 amino acids. V was trimmed by 6 bases and J by 0 bases, leaving 15 bases between them. The V gene's germline CDR1 is MDHEN and CDR2 SYDVKM. CDR3 amino acids: CASRGMALASYNEQFF. CDR3 DNA: TGTGCCAGCAGGGGGATGGCTCTTGCCTCCTACAATGAGCAGTTCTTC.

This clonotype came up many times. The chain combines TRBV3-1 with TRBJ2-1, with 15 bases matching TRBD2. Germline CDR1 reads LGHDT; CDR2 reads YNNKEL (reference sequence). The CDR3 is 16 amino acids. The V and J ends lost 5 bases and 10 bases, in that order; junction bases with no gene match: 9. The CDR3 DNA is TGTGCCAGCAGCTTGCCCGGGACTAGCGGGAGGTGGGAGCAGTTCTTC. Translation: CASSLPGTSGRWEQFF.

In this sample, this clonotype turned up many times. The chain has TRBV6-2 or TRBV6-3 and TRBJ2-5; TRBD2 matches at 14 bases. CDR1 and CDR2 (germline): MNHEY, SVGEGT. The CDR3 has 17 residues. With 6 bases clipped from V and 3 bases from J, the junction kept 9 bases outside the gene matches. The CDR3 reads CASRRLAGGQGKETQYF. CDR3 DNA sequence: TGTGCCAGCAGGCGACTAGCGGGAGGGCAGGGTAAAGAGACCCAGTACTTC.

This chain links TRBV6-1 with TRBJ2-2, with 7 nucleotides matching TRBD2. The CDR3 runs 16 residues. Germline CDR1 is MNHNS and CDR2 is SASEGT. The V segment lost 6 bases and the J segment 4 bases; nucleotides outside the gene matches: 11. The CDR3 coding sequence is TGTGCCAGCAGACCACCCGGGAGGCGGGGCACCGGGGAGCTGTTTTTT. Translation: CASRPPGRRGTGELFF.

This clonotype was detected ten times or more. CDR3 DNA: TGCAGCGTTGAAGTGGGCTTTAGCGGGAGCGGGGAGACCCAGTACTTC. Its translation is CSVEVGFSGSGETQYF. The V gene is TRBV29-1, the J gene TRBJ2-5, with 9 bases aligning to TRBD2. Germline CDR1 is SQVTM and CDR2 is ANQGSEA. The CDR3 consists of 16 residues. V was clipped by 1 base and J by 5 bases; unmatched bases: 11.

This clonotype was detected ten times or more. V usage is TRBV12-3 or TRBV12-4 and J usage is TRBJ2-7, with D perhaps TRBD1 (5 bases). This CDR3 contains 17 residues. Trimming removed 2 bases at V and 5 bases at J, with 22 bases between. In nucleotides, the CDR3 is TGTGCCAGCAGTTTAAGGGGCCGACCCTCGGGCGTCCACGAGCAGTACTTC. It codes for CASSLRGRPSGVHEQYF.

This clonotype was found a few times. The chain carries TRBV19 and TRBJ1-1; no reliable D call. Germline V gives CDR1 LNHDA, CDR2 SQIVND (reference sequence). V lost 3 bases to trimming and J lost 4 bases, with 9 bases between them. The CDR3 is 13 residues long. As DNA, the CDR3 is TGTGCCAGTAGTATCTTGGGCGGCACTGAAGCTTTCTTT. Amino acid sequence: CASSILGGTEAFF.

This clonotype was seen repeatedly, ten times or more. The chain employs TRBV5-1 and TRBJ1-1, with 7 bases identical to TRBD1. Germline V gene lookup returns CDR1 SGHRS and CDR2 YFSETQ. V shed 2 bases, J shed 5 bases, and the junction held 18 bases outside the gene matches. There are 18 residues in the CDR3. CDR3 sequence reads: CASSFYSASGQMSTEAFF. The CDR3 bases are TGCGCCAGCAGCTTCTATAGCGCCTCGGGACAGATGTCGACTGAAGCTTTCTTT.

The sample holds many counts of this clonotype. The chain carries TRBV7-3 and TRBJ2-3; 9 bases line up with TRBD2. Germline V CDR1 and CDR2: SGHTA, FQGTGA. The CDR3 has 12 residues. Trimming removed 6 bases from V and 10 bases from J; junction bases left unmatched: 5. The CDR3 bases are TGTGCCAGCAGTCGCACTAGCGGGCCGCAGTATTTT. Amino acids: CASSRTSGPQYF.

J is TRBJ2-7 and V is TRBV6-1; 8 bases fit TRBD2. Germline V gene data show CDR1 as MNHNS and CDR2 as SASEGT. There are 16 residues in the CDR3. The ends lost 5 bases at V and 3 bases at J; junction bases unmatched: 12. In DNA form, the CDR3 reads TGTGCCAGCAGTTACGCGCGGGAGGTGGGTTTCTACGAGCAGTACTTC. Its protein product is CASSYAREVGFYEQYF.

This clonotype has just a few counts. V usage is TRBV24-1 and J usage is TRBJ2-1; 10 bases are a match to TRBD2. The V and J ends lost 1 base and 8 bases, in that order; junction bases with no gene match: 4. The CDR3 covers 15 residues. The germline V gene has CDR1 KGHDR and CDR2 SFDVKD. In DNA, the CDR3 is TGTGCCACCAGTGATTTAGTAGCGGGAGGATATGAGCAGTTCTTC. Protein product: CATSDLVAGGYEQFF.

This clonotype has a handful of counts. The J gene is TRBJ2-3, the V gene TRBV5-5; tentatively, D is TRBD1 (6 bases). The CDR3 length is 16 residues. The V and J ends lost 4 bases and 1 base respectively, with 16 bases between them. Germline V gene lookup returns CDR1 SGHKS and CDR2 YYEKEE (reference sequence). The CDR3 here is CASSRPPTGRTDTQYF. For the CDR3, the DNA is TGTGCCAGCAGCCGCCCCCCGACAGGCCGCACAGATACGCAGTATTTT.

This clonotype has a handful of counts. This chain joins TRBV29-1 and TRBJ2-2; TRBD1 might be the D (5 bases). The CDR3 runs to 15 residues. Per the germline V gene, CDR1 is SQVTM and CDR2 is ANQGSEA. Trimming cost V 0 bases and J 4 bases, with 12 bases left between them. The chain's CDR3 is CSVEEDNRSTGELFF. CDR3 coding DNA: TGCAGCGTTGAAGAGGATAACAGGAGCACCGGGGAGCTGTTTTTT.

This chain connects TRBV19 to TRBJ1-3; tentative D call: TRBD1 (6 bases). Trimming stripped 5 bases from V and 3 bases from J, with 23 bases between. The CDR3 extends over 18 amino acids. Germline V CDR1 and CDR2: LNHDA, SQIVND (reference sequence). The DNA for the CDR3 is TGTGCCAGTAGTTCACCGCGAGAGGCAGGGGCCCATGGAAACACCATATATTTT. The encoded protein is CASSSPREAGAHGNTIYF.

This clonotype was observed many times. CDR3 in amino acids: CASSYGVTEQFF. The DNA of the CDR3 is TGTGCCAGCAGTTACGGAGTTACTGAGCAGTTCTTC. V and J are TRBV6-6 and TRBJ2-1; D not certain. This CDR3 has 12 residues. Germline lookup yields CDR1 MNHNY and CDR2 SVGAGI (reference sequence). V was trimmed by 2 bases and J by 9 bases, leaving 8 bases between them.

This clonotype was counted a few times. The chain carries TRBV6-1 and TRBJ1-2, with D perhaps TRBD1 (6 bases). Trimming shortened V by 4 bases and J by 5 bases, and 26 bases separated the two germline ends. The length of the CDR3 is 18 residues. Germline loops: CDR1 MNHNS, CDR2 SASEGT. CDR3 region: CASSAPQGRGADWYGYTF. For the CDR3, the DNA is TGTGCCAGCAGTGCCCCACAAGGTCGGGGGGCCGATTGGTATGGCTACACCTTC.

This clonotype occurred many times. V is TRBV11-1 and J is TRBJ2-1; D not resolved. The CDR3 sequence is 13 residues long. Deletions cut 3 bases from V and 6 bases from J, with 9 bases between. The germline CDR1 and CDR2 sequences are SGHAT and FQDESV (reference sequence). CDR3 DNA: TGTGCCAGCAGCTTCAGCCTTATCAATGAGCAGTTCTTC. Its translation: CASSFSLINEQFF. The complete variable domain, with remaining parts taken from reference TRBV11-1 and TRBJ2-1, reads EAEVAQSPRYKITEKSQAVAFWCDPISGHATLYWYRQILGQGPELLVQFQDESVVDDSQLPKDRFSAERLKGVDSTLKIQPAELGDSAMYLCASSFSLINEQFFGPGTRLTVL.

This clonotype was seen more than once but under ten times. The rearrangement joins TRBV6-1 to TRBJ2-1; TRBD1 matches at 8 bases. The CDR3 has 15 amino acids. From germline, CDR1 is MNHNS and CDR2 SASEGT. V lost 5 bases to trimming and J lost 4 bases; unmatched junction nucleotides: 7. The CDR3 DNA is TGTGCCAGCAGTAGGGACAGGAGTCGATACAATGAGCAGTTCTTC. Encoded protein: CASSRDRSRYNEQFF.

This clonotype was seen repeatedly, ten times or more. The chain carries TRBV28 and TRBJ2-7; 8 bases fit TRBD1. V dropped 3 bases and J dropped 1; count of bases not matched to a gene: 5. Per the germline V gene, CDR1 is MDHEN and CDR2 is SYDVKM. The CDR3 is 15 amino acids. CDR3 in DNA: TGTGCCAGCAGTTTTGGACAGGGAATATCCTACGAGCAGTACTTC. Its translation is CASSFGQGISYEQYF.

Ten or more counts support this clonotype. The rearrangement uses TRBV10-3 and TRBJ2-2; 10 nucleotides match TRBD2. CDR3 length: 16 residues. V trimming: 6 bases; J trimming: 4 bases; junction bases outside the gene matches: 8. The germline V gene has CDR1 ENHRY and CDR2 SYGVKD. In DNA, the CDR3 is TGTGCCATCAGCGGACTAGCGGAAACACCCACCGGGGAGCTGTTTTTT. It yields the protein CAISGLAETPTGELFF.

This clonotype was counted between two and nine times. The chain links TRBV7-2 to TRBJ1-5, with D hard to call. The ends were cut back, 1 base at V and 2 bases at J, with 9 bases in the middle. Germline CDR1 SGHTA, CDR2 FQGNSA. The CDR3 is 15 amino acids. The CDR3 region has the DNA TGTGCCAGCAGCTTAGTGGGTTATGGCAATCAGCCCCAGCATTTT. This sequence encodes CASSLVGYGNQPQHF.

This clonotype was detected ten times or more. The rearrangement joins TRBV5-1 to TRBJ1-1, with a weak D call TRBD1 (5 bases). V was shortened by 4 bases and J by 0 bases, with 13 bases between the two germline ends. This CDR3 spans 15 amino acids. Germline CDR1 reads SGHRS; CDR2 reads YFSETQ. CDR3 region: CASSRGREMNTEAFF. CDR3 sequence (DNA): TGCGCCAGCAGCCGGGGACGTGAGATGAACACTGAAGCTTTCTTT. Based on the CDR3 plus reference TRBV5-1 and TRBJ1-1, the full variable domain is KAGVTQTPRYLIKTRGQQVTLSCSPISGHRSVSWYQQTPGQGLQFLFEYFSETQRNKGNFPGRFSGRQFSNSRSEMNVSTLELGDSALYLCASSRGREMNTEAFFGQGTRLTVV.

This chain connects TRBV7-9 to TRBJ2-3; D is unclear. CDR3 length: 13 amino acids. Germline V gene data show CDR1 as SEHNR and CDR2 as FQNEAQ (reference sequence). Between the trimmed V and J ends, which lost 3 bases and 2 bases, there was a span of 6 bases. The CDR3 nucleotides read TGTGCCAGCAGCTTTATGTACACAGATACGCAGTATTTT. Translating it yields CASSFMYTDTQYF.